This T cell receptor beta chain was documented in a study of T cell changes during pregnancy in multiple sclerosis. The ends were cut back, 8 bases at V and 2 bases at J, with 9 bases in the middle. Germline V gives CDR1 SSHAT, CDR2 FNYEAQ (reference sequence). The length of the CDR3 is 13 residues. TCRdb's copy holds only in-frame clones and misses some; the assay was immunoSEQ multiplex PCR. The table lists under 70,000 clones, 90% to 95% of them singletons. This clonotype was obtained from a female donor in good health, enrolled as a control in a pregnancy study. The sample here was peripheral blood, taken after pregnancy. The V call is TRBV7-7, the J call TRBJ2-2; D is possibly TRBD2 (6 bases). CDR3 residues: CASGTPNTGELFF. CDR3 DNA sequence: TGTGCCAGCGGGACTCCTAACACCGGGGAGCTGTTTTTT.